This TCR beta chain comes out of a study of OX40 agonist ivuxolimab in advanced cancers. Study-wide context: Hepatocellular carcinoma, melanoma, renal cell or head and neck cancer affected the dose-escalation patients. Study-level results: The study found that CD8+ T cells averaged more expanded clones than CD4+.

In regard to this clone: Its antigen is currently unknown.

The repertoire was sequenced with immunoSEQ multiplex PCR; TCRdb's copy has only in-frame clones and lacks some. This table holds some 85,000 clones, around nine tenths found once. The CDR3 loop spans 16 amino acids. The V gene's germline CDR1 is WNHNN and CDR2 SYGVQD (reference sequence). The germline V and J ends were trimmed by 3 bases and 9 bases, with 20 bases remaining between them. The receptor was derived from an adult with an advanced solid tumor such as melanoma, head and neck, liver or kidney cancer. The chain uses TRBV10-1 and TRBJ2-2; D might be TRBD2 (5 bases). Sample: CD4+ or CD8+ T cells sorted from blood, taken in a trial of the OX40 agonist ivuxolimab. The CDR3 region is CASSDESGNNVRELFF. The CDR3 coding sequence is TGCGCCAGCAGTGATGAATCGGGGAATAACGTGAGGGAGCTGTTTTTT.